The clone carrying this T cell receptor beta chain was found many times. Its antigen is currently unknown. This entry is derived from a study of regulatory T cells in long-lasting Graves disease. The overall study: To qualify as persistent, Graves' disease required over 5 years of antithyroid drugs with positive TSH receptor antibodies. Study-wide results and limits: Persistent patients shared more public clonotypes (roughly 2,800) than new patients (roughly 970). Newly diagnosed Graves' patients exceeded persistent ones in TCR diversity.

For TCR beta, libraries came from iRepertoire HTBI primers and Arm-PCR of CDR3 regions. TCRdb analysed the multiplex PCR reads with MiXCR anew, one entry per CDR3 protein. This table has a few hundred thousand distinct CDR3 sequences, roughly a fifth appearing once. Indicated time point: persistent/refractory GD, antithyroid drugs over 5 years with positive TRAb. From RNA extracted from PBMCs, the TCR library was made. The clonotype comes from a female donor with Graves disease. Sequencing used peripheral blood mononuclear cells (PBMCs), obtained when the disease was refractory, from a patient treated with antithyroid drugs.

The CDR3: CSAREAPNTGELFF. CDR3 DNA sequence: TGCAGTGCTAGAGAGGCACCGAACACCGGGGAGCTGTTTTTT. The V call is TRBV20-1, the J call TRBJ2-2; unclear D gene. The CDR3 is made up of 14 amino acids. V was trimmed by 0 bases and J by 0 bases, leaving 5 bases between them. Per the germline V gene, CDR1 is DFQATT and CDR2 is SNEGSKA (reference sequence).